The 8 T cell receptor beta chains below all came from one sample that was sequenced in a study of monozygotic twins with inflammatory bowel disease. Using the 5' RACE reads, TCRdb records one entry per CDR3 protein without DNA. The listing contains some 440,000 distinct CDR3 sequences. Sequenced sample: blood. These receptors originate from a human donor with ulcerative colitis or Crohn's disease, or a healthy co-twin of an affected twin (not recorded which).

The V gene is TRBV3-1, the J gene TRBJ2-3. Germline loops: CDR1 LGHDT, CDR2 YNNKEL (reference sequence). The CDR3 consists of 15 residues. CDR3 residues: CASSQDRVGWNTQYF.

The chain carries TRBV4-1 and TRBJ2-7; the TCRdb D gene call, TRBD1, has no DNA to confirm it. Germline loops: CDR1 MGHRA, CDR2 YSYEKL. This CDR3 comprises 15 residues. The CDR3: CASSQSRTGPYEQYF.

The chain combines TRBV20-1 with TRBJ2-1; lacking DNA, the TRBD2 call made by TCRdb goes unchecked. This CDR3 has 14 residues. Germline V gene sequence: CDR1 DFQATT, CDR2 SNEGSKA (reference sequence). This CDR3 is CSLAGGTAYNEQFF.

The chain combines TRBV4-2 with TRBJ2-2; absent DNA, TCRdb's TRBD2 call cannot be checked. The CDR3 runs 16 residues. Looked up from germline, CDR1 is LGHNA and CDR2 is YNFKEQ. This CDR3 is CASSQAAGANTGELFF.

The V and J genes are TRBV5-1 and TRBJ2-3; the TCRdb D gene call, TRBD2, has no DNA to confirm it. The CDR3 totals 14 residues. Germline CDR1 and CDR2: SGHRS and YFSETQ. CDR3 in amino acids: CASSSTSGLDTQYF.

The chain joins TRBV5-1 to TRBJ2-2; TCRdb picks TRBD2, but there is no DNA to check that call. The CDR3 sequence is 15 residues long. Germline V lookup: CDR1 SGHRS, CDR2 YFSETQ. This chain's CDR3 is CASTPGGYNTGELFF.

The gene calls are TRBV6-2 or TRBV6-3 and TRBJ2-7; TCRdb returns TRBD1, unconfirmable since there is no DNA. CDR3 size: 14 residues. The V gene's germline CDR1 is MNHEY and CDR2 SVGEGT. The CDR3 loop is CASSYGDREYEQYF.

The chain combines TRBV5-1 with TRBJ2-3; no DNA is available, so the TRBD2 call from TCRdb remains unchecked. The CDR3 is made up of 15 amino acids. CDR1 is SGHRS and CDR2 is YFSETQ in the germline V gene. CDR3 sequence: CASSLEPAGADTQYF.